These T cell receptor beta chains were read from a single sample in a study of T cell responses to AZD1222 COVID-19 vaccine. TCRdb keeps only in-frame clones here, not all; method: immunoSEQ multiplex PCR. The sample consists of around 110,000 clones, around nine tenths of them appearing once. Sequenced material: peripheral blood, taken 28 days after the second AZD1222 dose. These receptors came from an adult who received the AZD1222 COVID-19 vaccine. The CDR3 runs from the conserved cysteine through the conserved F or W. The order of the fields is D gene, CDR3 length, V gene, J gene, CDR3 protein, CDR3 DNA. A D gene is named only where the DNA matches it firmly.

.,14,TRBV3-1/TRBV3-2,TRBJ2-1,CASSQDSRGVEQFF,TGTGCCAGCAGCCAAGATTCTAGGGGGGTTGAGCAGTTCTTC
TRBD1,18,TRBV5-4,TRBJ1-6,CASSFYLAPGQPNSPLHF,TGTGCCAGCAGCTTCTACCTCGCCCCGGGACAGCCTAATTCACCCCTCCACTTT
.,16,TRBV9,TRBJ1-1,CASSVGPGYMNTEAFF,TGTGCCAGCAGCGTAGGACCAGGCTATATGAACACTGAAGCTTTCTTT
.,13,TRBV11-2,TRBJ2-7,CASSFSITREQYF,TGTGCCAGCAGCTTCTCTATTACCCGCGAGCAGTACTTC
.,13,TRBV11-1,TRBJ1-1,CASSPRGNTEAFF,TGTGCCAGCAGCCCTAGGGGGAACACTGAAGCTTTCTTT
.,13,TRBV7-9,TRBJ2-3,CASSLGETDTQYF,TGTGCCAGCAGCTTAGGAGAGACAGATACGCAGTATTTT
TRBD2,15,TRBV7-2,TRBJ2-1,CASKIWTSGYNEQFF,TGTGCCAGCAAGATTTGGACTAGCGGGTACAATGAGCAGTTCTTC
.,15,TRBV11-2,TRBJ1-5,CASSLGLGKNQPQHF,TGTGCCAGCAGCTTAGGTCTGGGGAAGAATCAGCCCCAGCATTTT
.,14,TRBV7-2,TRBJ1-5,CASSLEGYNQPQHF,TGTGCCAGCAGCTTAGAAGGTTACAATCAGCCCCAGCATTTT
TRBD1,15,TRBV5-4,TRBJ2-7,CASSSDRGRPGEQYF,TGTGCCAGCAGCTCGGACAGGGGGAGGCCGGGGGAGCAGTACTTC
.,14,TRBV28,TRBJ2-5,CASSPPGLQETQYF,TGTGCCAGCAGCCCCCCAGGGCTCCAAGAGACCCAGTACTTC
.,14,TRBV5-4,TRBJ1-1,CASSPGWMNTEAFF,TGTGCCAGCAGCCCCGGATGGATGAACACTGAAGCTTTCTTT
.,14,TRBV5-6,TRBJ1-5,CASSVQGWGQPQHF,TGTGCCAGCAGCGTACAGGGTTGGGGGCAGCCCCAGCATTTT
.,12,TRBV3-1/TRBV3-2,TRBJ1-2,CASSQGRTGYTF,TGTGCCAGCAGCCAAGGTCGGACGGGCTACACCTTC
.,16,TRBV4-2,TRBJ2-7,CASSQGKGRSSYEQYF,TGTGCCAGCAGCCAAGGCAAAGGGCGGAGCTCCTACGAGCAGTACTTC
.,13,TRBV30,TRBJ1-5,CAWSVQGDQPQHF,TGTGCCTGGAGTGTACAAGGGGACCAGCCCCAGCATTTT
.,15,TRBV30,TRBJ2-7,CAWSTGPRGVYEQYF,TGTGCCTGGAGTACAGGGCCTCGAGGCGTCTACGAGCAGTACTTC
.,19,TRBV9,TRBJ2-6,CASSAWDRLGRSGANVLTF,TGTGCCAGCAGCGCATGGGACAGACTAGGTCGCTCTGGGGCCAACGTCCTGACTTTC
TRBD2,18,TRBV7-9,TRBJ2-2,CASSPGTSGIGETGELFF,TGTGCCAGCAGCCCCGGGACTAGCGGGATTGGGGAAACCGGGGAGCTGTTTTTT
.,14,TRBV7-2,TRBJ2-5,CASSPIGAQETQYF,TGTGCCAGCAGCCCGATCGGGGCCCAAGAGACCCAGTACTTC
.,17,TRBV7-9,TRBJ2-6,CASSRGTDSSGANVLTF,TGTGCCAGCAGCCGGGGGACAGATAGCTCTGGGGCCAACGTCCTGACTTTC
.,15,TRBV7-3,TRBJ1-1,CASSLLGGGPTEAFF,TGTGCCAGCAGCTTATTAGGCGGGGGGCCCACTGAAGCTTTCTTT
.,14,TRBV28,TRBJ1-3,CASNTGGAGNTIYF,TGTGCCAGCAATACCGGAGGGGCTGGAAACACCATATATTTT
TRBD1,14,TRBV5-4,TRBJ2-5,CASSFGTVQETQYF,TGTGCCAGCAGCTTTGGGACAGTCCAAGAGACCCAGTACTTC